This T cell receptor beta chain comes out of a study of blood T cell repertoires in COVID-19. Study background: PBMCs, B-cell-depleted T cells, or T cells provided the cDNA or gDNA that made up the material.

The CDR3 loop spans 15 amino acids. J lost 6 bases, V lost 0 bases, and 3 bases had no gene match. Germline V gene lookup returns CDR1 SGHDT and CDR2 YYEEEE. Generated by immunoSEQ multiplex PCR, the TCRdb table keeps only in-frame clones and is missing some. The repertoire holds roughly 50,000 clones, with 85% to 90% as singletons. The TCR was taken from a man at least 80 years old with acute or convalescent COVID-19. The chain joins TRBV5-6 to TRBJ2-3, with 11 bases fitting TRBD1. The sample was peripheral blood. CDR3 loop: CASSLVGQGVDTQYF. In nucleotides, the CDR3 is TGTGCCAGCAGCTTGGTGGGACAGGGGGTGGATACGCAGTATTTT.